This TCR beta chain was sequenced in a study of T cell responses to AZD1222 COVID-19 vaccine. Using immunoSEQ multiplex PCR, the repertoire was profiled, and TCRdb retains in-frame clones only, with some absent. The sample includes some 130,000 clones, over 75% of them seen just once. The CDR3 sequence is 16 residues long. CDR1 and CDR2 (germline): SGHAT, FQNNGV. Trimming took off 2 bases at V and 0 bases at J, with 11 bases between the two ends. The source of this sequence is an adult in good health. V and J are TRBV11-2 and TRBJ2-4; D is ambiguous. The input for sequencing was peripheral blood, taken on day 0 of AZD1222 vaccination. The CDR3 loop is CASSLIVGVAKNIQYF. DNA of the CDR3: TGTGCCAGCAGCTTAATCGTCGGAGTAGCCAAAAACATTCAGTACTTC. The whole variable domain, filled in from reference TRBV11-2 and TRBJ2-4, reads EAGVAQSPRYKIIEKRQSVAFWCNPISGHATLYWYQQILGQGPKLLIQFQNNGVVDDSQLPKDRFSAERLKGVDSTLKIQPAKLEDSAVYLCASSLIVGVAKNIQYFGAGTRLSVL.